This T cell receptor (beta chain) was identified during a study of OX40 agonist ivuxolimab in advanced cancers. Study summary: Patients with prior anti-PD-1, anti-PD-L1 or anti-CTLA-4 therapy were eligible; less than 50% had some. Whole-study results and caveats: Fewer expanded clones were found on average in CD4+ than in CD8+ T cells.

Assay: immunoSEQ multiplex PCR; the TCRdb copy retains only in-frame clones and omits some. The table has around 44,000 clones, roughly nine tenths seen once. This CDR3 spans 15 amino acids. Germline lookup yields CDR1 SEHNR and CDR2 FQNEAQ (reference sequence). V was trimmed by 5 bases and J by 7 bases, leaving 17 bases between them. On this clone: Its antigen is unknown.

The TCR comes from an adult with an advanced solid tumor such as melanoma, head and neck, liver or kidney cancer. The sequencing used CD4+ or CD8+ T cells sorted from blood, collected in a trial of the OX40 agonist ivuxolimab. This chain joins TRBV7-9 and TRBJ1-4; D may be TRBD1 (5 bases). The DNA of the CDR3 is TGTGCCAGCAGCACCTGGGGGGGGTTGGGTGAAAAACTGTTTTTT. Protein: CASSTWGGLGEKLFF.